This is a list of T cell receptor beta chains from one sample in a study of molecular identifiers for immune sequencing clone quantification. TCRdb re-derived calls from the PCR reads in MiXCR, one entry per CDR3 protein. Of tens of thousands of distinct CDR3 sequences in the sample, 17% were seen once. Sequences were obtained from naive CD8+ T cells from blood, with Jurkat cell RNA spiked in. The source is a human donor in good health. Some libraries in this study had Jurkat cell RNA spiked in. Both conserved end residues are part of each CDR3. The D gene is left open where the match is weak. Only part of the rows carry a size: once, few, many, or a class if the clone is expanded.

DNA: TGTGCCAGCAGCTTTTCAGTGGAGCGGGCTGAAGCTTTCTTT
CDR3: CASSFSVERAEAFF
size: medium-sized
D: -
V: TRBV2
J: TRBJ1-1

DNA: TGTGCCAGCAGTCCCGCCTCAGACTACGAGCAGTACTTC
CDR3: CASSPASDYEQYF
size: many
D: -
V: TRBV12-3/TRBV12-4
J: TRBJ2-7

DNA: TGTGCCAGCAGTTGGACTCTTACAGATACGCAGTATTTT
CDR3: CASSWTLTDTQYF
size: many
D: -
V: TRBV27
J: TRBJ2-3

DNA: TGTGCCTGGAGTGTGGCCATCTCCTACGAGCAGTACTTC
CDR3: CAWSVAISYEQYF
size: many
D: -
V: TRBV30
J: TRBJ2-7

DNA: TGTGCCAGCAGCCCTCCACAGGCGCCTCCGGGCGAGCAGTACTTC
CDR3: CASSPPQAPPGEQYF
size: many
D: -
V: TRBV5-4
J: TRBJ2-7

DNA: TGCAGCGTTGAAGGAATTCCAAACGAACTGGGGGCAGGAGGCTACACCTTC
CDR3: CSVEGIPNELGAGGYTF
size: many
D: -
V: TRBV29-1
J: TRBJ1-2

DNA: TGTGCCAGCAGTTCGGGGGACACAACCTTGGCAGCTTCCTTT
CDR3: CASSSGDTTLAASF
size: few
D: -
V: TRBV27
J: TRBJ1-1

DNA: TGTGCCAGCAGCCCCCGGGAACGGGGGGCTACGCAGTATTTT
CDR3: CASSPRERGATQYF
size: many
D: -
V: TRBV7-9
J: TRBJ2-3

DNA: TGCAGTGCTAGACACGGGCCTCAAGAGACCCAGTACTTC
CDR3: CSARHGPQETQYF
size: many
D: -
V: TRBV20-1
J: TRBJ2-5

DNA: TGTGCCACCGCAAGCAGAGACTCCTACGAGCAGTACTTC
CDR3: CATASRDSYEQYF
size: many
D: -
V: TRBV19
J: TRBJ2-7

DNA: TGTGCCAGTAGTATGGCACTAGCCTCCTACGAGCAGTACTTC
CDR3: CASSMALASYEQYF
size: many
D: -
V: TRBV19
J: TRBJ2-7

DNA: TGCAGTGCTAGAAAGTCAGAAACAGATACGCAGTATTTT
CDR3: CSARKSETDTQYF
size: -
D: -
V: TRBV20-1
J: TRBJ2-3

DNA: TGTGCCAGCGGCTTAGCGCGCAGAAAGGTCAAAAACATTCAGTACTTC
CDR3: CASGLARRKVKNIQYF
size: once
D: -
V: TRBV7-6
J: TRBJ2-4

DNA: TGTGCCAGCAGCCAAGATGAGGGGGGCTACGAGCAGTACTTC
CDR3: CASSQDEGGYEQYF
size: many
D: -
V: TRBV14
J: TRBJ2-7

DNA: TGCGCCAGCAGCCAAGACTTAGGGGGGGACTACGGGCAGTACTTC
CDR3: CASSQDLGGDYGQYF
size: -
D: -
V: TRBV4-1
J: TRBJ2-7

DNA: TGTGCCAGCAGTTTGGGTCCGTCCGGGTCACCCCTCCACTTT
CDR3: CASSLGPSGSPLHF
size: many
D: -
V: TRBV27
J: TRBJ1-6

DNA: TGTGCCAGCAGCCAAGAGAGTTGGCTGGGCGAGCAGTACTTC
CDR3: CASSQESWLGEQYF
size: many
D: -
V: TRBV3-1
J: TRBJ2-7

DNA: TGTGCTAGTGGTCCAAAAGACAGGGGGCACGGAAATCAGCCCCAGCATTTT
CDR3: CASGPKDRGHGNQPQHF
size: once
D: TRBD1
V: TRBV12-5
J: TRBJ1-5

DNA: TGCGCCTGCAGCTGGACACTGAACACTGAAGCTTTCTTT
CDR3: CACSWTLNTEAFF
size: -
D: -
V: TRBV6-2/TRBV6-3
J: TRBJ1-1

DNA: TGCAGTGCTAGAGATCTGGCGGATCAAGAGACCCAGTACTTC
CDR3: CSARDLADQETQYF
size: many
D: -
V: TRBV20-1
J: TRBJ2-5

DNA: TGCAGCGTTCTACTCCGGGACGGGTCCTTGGAGCAGTACTTC
CDR3: CSVLLRDGSLEQYF
size: medium-sized
D: -
V: TRBV29-1
J: TRBJ2-7

DNA: TGTGCCAGCAGACAAGGAACCAAGGGGTCACCCCTCCACTTT
CDR3: CASRQGTKGSPLHF
size: many
D: -
V: TRBV6-2/TRBV6-3
J: TRBJ1-6

DNA: TGTGCCAGCAGCTTGACAGAAACCTACGAGCAGTACTTC
CDR3: CASSLTETYEQYF
size: many
D: -
V: TRBV6-2/TRBV6-3
J: TRBJ2-7

DNA: TGTGCCAGCAGCTTAGGACTAGCGAGGGGTCACATTCAGTACTTC
CDR3: CASSLGLARGHIQYF
size: -
D: TRBD2
V: TRBV11-2
J: TRBJ2-4

DNA: TGTGCCAGCACTGCGACTCGTTATAGCAATCAGCCCCAGCATTTT
CDR3: CASTATRYSNQPQHF
size: -
D: -
V: TRBV14
J: TRBJ1-5

DNA: TGCAGCGTCGCGATGTGGGACAGCCGCACAGATACGCAGTATTTT
CDR3: CSVAMWDSRTDTQYF
size: many
D: TRBD1
V: TRBV29-1
J: TRBJ2-3

DNA: TGCGCCAGCAGCCAAGAAGGATCTGGTGGCGGGGGGACCGATACGCAGTATTTT
CDR3: CASSQEGSGGGGTDTQYF
size: many
D: TRBD2
V: TRBV4-3
J: TRBJ2-3

DNA: TGTGCCAGCAGCTTATTGGCCGGGAGCCACGAGCAGTACTTC
CDR3: CASSLLAGSHEQYF
size: many
D: -
V: TRBV7-2
J: TRBJ2-7

DNA: TGCAGCGGCCGAGCAGGGGGCCTCGCTGAAGCTTTCTTT
CDR3: CSGRAGGLAEAFF
size: many
D: TRBD1
V: TRBV29-1
J: TRBJ1-1

DNA: TGCAGCGTTGAAGATCGAGGGTACGGCTATGGCTACACCTTC
CDR3: CSVEDRGYGYGYTF
size: many
D: -
V: TRBV29-1
J: TRBJ1-2

DNA: TGCAGCGCGGGACAGGGGGGATCCTATGGCTACACCTTC
CDR3: CSAGQGGSYGYTF
size: many
D: TRBD1
V: TRBV29-1
J: TRBJ1-2

DNA: TGTGCCAGCAGCCAAGGTCAGAACTACGAGCAGTACTTC
CDR3: CASSQGQNYEQYF
size: many
D: -
V: TRBV3-1
J: TRBJ2-7

DNA: TGTGCCAGCAGTTACGAAAACGACAGCACAGATACGCAGTATTTT
CDR3: CASSYENDSTDTQYF
size: medium-sized
D: -
V: TRBV6-5
J: TRBJ2-3

DNA: TGTGCCAGCAGCTCGGGCCGTGGGGACGGGTACTTC
CDR3: CASSSGRGDGYF
size: many
D: -
V: TRBV5-6
J: TRBJ2-7

DNA: TGTGCCAGCAGCCAGGACCCCGGTGAGCAGTACTTC
CDR3: CASSQDPGEQYF
size: many
D: -
V: TRBV9
J: TRBJ2-7

DNA: TGTGCCAGCAGCTCACAACCGGGACCTCTAAAAGAGACCCAGTACTTC
CDR3: CASSSQPGPLKETQYF
size: many
D: -
V: TRBV28
J: TRBJ2-5

DNA: TGTGCCAGTACCGCGACAGGCCGGAACACTGAAGCTTTCTTT
CDR3: CASTATGRNTEAFF
size: many
D: -
V: TRBV19
J: TRBJ1-1

DNA: TGTGCCAGCACCGATTATGGACAGGGGGATCAGTATTTT
CDR3: CASTDYGQGDQYF
size: medium-sized
D: TRBD1
V: TRBV6-2/TRBV6-3
J: TRBJ2-3

DNA: TGTGCCAGCAGCCCAGCTAGCGGGGGGGCAGGTTATACGCAGTATTTT
CDR3: CASSPASGGAGYTQYF
size: medium-sized
D: TRBD2
V: TRBV12-3/TRBV12-4
J: TRBJ2-3

DNA: TGTGCCAGCAGCCGGGGGGGCGGCATGAACACTGAAGCTTTCTTT
CDR3: CASSRGGGMNTEAFF
size: medium-sized
D: -
V: TRBV9
J: TRBJ1-1

DNA: TGTGCCAGCAGCCAACTAAACACAGATACGCAGTATTTT
CDR3: CASSQLNTDTQYF
size: many
D: -
V: TRBV7-9
J: TRBJ2-3

DNA: TGTGCCAGCAGTTTAAACAGTAACACAGAAGTCTTCTTT
CDR3: CASSLNSNTEVFF
size: many
D: -
V: TRBV12-3/TRBV12-4
J: TRBJ1-1

DNA: TGCAGCGTTCGGTCGGCAGTCTCCTACGAGCAGTACTTC
CDR3: CSVRSAVSYEQYF
size: -
D: -
V: TRBV29-1
J: TRBJ2-7